This TCR beta chain derives from a study of T-cell memory formation after mild COVID-19. Study-level information: The TCR clusters were mostly specific to one donor.

This clonotype was detected a few times. V was trimmed by 6 bases and J by 0 bases, leaving 14 bases between them. Germline V gene lookup returns CDR1 SQVTM and CDR2 ANQGSEA. This CDR3 has 14 amino acids. TCRdb re-derived calls from the 5' RACE reads in MiXCR, one entry per CDR3 protein. Here the sample spans about 430,000 distinct CDR3 sequences, roughly 24% being singletons. V and J are TRBV29-1 and TRBJ1-1, with D perhaps matching TRBD1 (6 bases). The receptor was derived from an adult woman who had mild COVID-19 (a few samples of this study predate the infection). Cell type and time point are not known. Material: PBMCs or a T cell subset sorted from them (not recorded which). The CDR3 region is CSVGGSLMNTEAFF. DNA of the CDR3: TGCAGCGTGGGGGGCAGCTTAATGAACACTGAAGCTTTCTTT.